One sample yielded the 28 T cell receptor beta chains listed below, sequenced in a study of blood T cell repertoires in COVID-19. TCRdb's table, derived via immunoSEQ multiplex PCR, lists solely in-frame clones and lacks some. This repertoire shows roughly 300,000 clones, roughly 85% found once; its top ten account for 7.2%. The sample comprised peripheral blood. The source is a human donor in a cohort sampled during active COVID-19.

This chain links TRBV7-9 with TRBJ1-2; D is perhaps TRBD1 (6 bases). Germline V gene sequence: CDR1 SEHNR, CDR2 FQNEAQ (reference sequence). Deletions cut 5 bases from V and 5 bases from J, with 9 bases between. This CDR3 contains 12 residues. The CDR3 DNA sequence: TGTGCCAGCAGCCAGGGGCAGTATGGCTACACCTTC. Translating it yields CASSQGQYGYTF. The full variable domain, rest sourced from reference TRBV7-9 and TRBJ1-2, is DTGVSQNPRHKITKRGQNVTFRCDPISEHNRLYWYRQTLGQGPEFLTYFQNEAQLEKSRLLSDRFSAERPKGSFSTLEIQRTEQGDSAMYLCASSQGQYGYTFGSGTRLTVV.

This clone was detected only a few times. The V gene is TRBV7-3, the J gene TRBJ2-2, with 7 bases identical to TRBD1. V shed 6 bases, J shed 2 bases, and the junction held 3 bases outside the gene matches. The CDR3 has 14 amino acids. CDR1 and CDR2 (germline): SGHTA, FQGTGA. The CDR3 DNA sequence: TGTGCCAGCAGAGGACAGGCAAACACCGGGGAGCTGTTTTTT. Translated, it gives CASRGQANTGELFF.

CDR3 protein: CASSGRGPGANVLTF. As DNA, the CDR3 is TGTGCCAGTAGTGGGAGGGGTCCTGGGGCCAACGTCCTGACTTTC. This rearrangement joins TRBV19 to TRBJ2-6; 7 nucleotides line up with TRBD2. V dropped 5 bases and J dropped 2; count of bases not matched to a gene: 3. The CDR3 runs 15 residues. Germline V lookup: CDR1 LNHDA, CDR2 SQIVND (reference sequence).

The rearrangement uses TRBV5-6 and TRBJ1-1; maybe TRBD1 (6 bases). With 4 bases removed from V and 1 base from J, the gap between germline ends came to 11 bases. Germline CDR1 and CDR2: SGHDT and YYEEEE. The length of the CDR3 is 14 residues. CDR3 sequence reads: CASSPTGANTEAFF. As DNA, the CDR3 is TGTGCCAGCAGCCCGACAGGAGCGAACACTGAAGCTTTCTTT.

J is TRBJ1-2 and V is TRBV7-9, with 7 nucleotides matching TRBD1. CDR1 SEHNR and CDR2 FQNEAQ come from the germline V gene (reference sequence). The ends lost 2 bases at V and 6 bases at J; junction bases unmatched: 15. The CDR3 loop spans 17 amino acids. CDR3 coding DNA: TGTGCCAGCAGCTTATCTTGGACAGGTCAGGAGAAAAATGGCTACACCTTC. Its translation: CASSLSWTGQEKNGYTF.

CDR3 protein: CSASDQGGQYF. CDR3 coding DNA: TGCAGTGCTAGCGACCAAGGGGGGCAGTACTTC. The rearrangement uses TRBV20-1 and TRBJ2-7; D is perhaps TRBD1 (6 bases). The germline gives CDR1 DFQATT, CDR2 SNEGSKA (reference sequence). Trimming took off 3 bases at V and 9 bases at J, with 12 bases between the two ends. This CDR3 comprises 11 residues.

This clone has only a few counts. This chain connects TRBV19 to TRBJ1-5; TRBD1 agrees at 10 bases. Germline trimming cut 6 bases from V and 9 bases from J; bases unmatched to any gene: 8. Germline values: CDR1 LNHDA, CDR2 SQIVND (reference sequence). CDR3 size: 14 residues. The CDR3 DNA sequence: TGTGCCAGTAGGCAAGCCCGGGACAGGGGGCCCCAGCATTTT. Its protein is CASRQARDRGPQHF.

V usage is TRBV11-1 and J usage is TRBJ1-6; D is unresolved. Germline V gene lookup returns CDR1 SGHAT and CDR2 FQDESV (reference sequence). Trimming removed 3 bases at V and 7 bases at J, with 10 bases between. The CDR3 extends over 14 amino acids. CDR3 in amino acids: CASSFSSYNSPLHF. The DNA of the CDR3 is TGTGCCAGCAGCTTTAGCAGCTACAATTCACCCCTCCACTTT. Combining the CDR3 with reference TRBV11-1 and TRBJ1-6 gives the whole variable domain EAEVAQSPRYKITEKSQAVAFWCDPISGHATLYWYRQILGQGPELLVQFQDESVVDDSQLPKDRFSAERLKGVDSTLKIQPAELGDSAMYLCASSFSSYNSPLHFGNGTRLTVT.

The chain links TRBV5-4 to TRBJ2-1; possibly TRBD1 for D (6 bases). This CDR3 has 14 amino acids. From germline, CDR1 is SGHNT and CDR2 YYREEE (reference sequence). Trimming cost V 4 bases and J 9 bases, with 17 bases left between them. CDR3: CASSPGVGATEQFF. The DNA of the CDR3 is TGTGCCAGCAGCCCCGGGGTGGGGGCGACTGAGCAGTTCTTC.

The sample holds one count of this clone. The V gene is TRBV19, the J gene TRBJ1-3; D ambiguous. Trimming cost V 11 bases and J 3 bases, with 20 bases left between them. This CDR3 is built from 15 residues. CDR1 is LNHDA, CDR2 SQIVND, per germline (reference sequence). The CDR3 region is CASGVGGLHGNTIYF. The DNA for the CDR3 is TGTGCCTCTGGAGTCGGAGGGCTCCATGGAAACACCATATATTTT.

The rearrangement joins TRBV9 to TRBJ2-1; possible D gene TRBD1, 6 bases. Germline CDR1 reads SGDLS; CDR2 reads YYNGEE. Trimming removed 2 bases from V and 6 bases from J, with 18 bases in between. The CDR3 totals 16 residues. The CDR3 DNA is TGTGCCAGCAGCGTCGCTATGGGGGCCGGACGCAATGAGCAGTTCTTC. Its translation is CASSVAMGAGRNEQFF.

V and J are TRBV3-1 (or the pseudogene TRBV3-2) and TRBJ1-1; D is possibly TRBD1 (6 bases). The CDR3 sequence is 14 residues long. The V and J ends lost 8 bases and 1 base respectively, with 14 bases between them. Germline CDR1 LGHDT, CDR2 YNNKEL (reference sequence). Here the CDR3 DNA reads TGTGCCAGCCTTCCAAGGGGGAGGAACACTGAAGCTTTCTTT. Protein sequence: CASLPRGRNTEAFF.

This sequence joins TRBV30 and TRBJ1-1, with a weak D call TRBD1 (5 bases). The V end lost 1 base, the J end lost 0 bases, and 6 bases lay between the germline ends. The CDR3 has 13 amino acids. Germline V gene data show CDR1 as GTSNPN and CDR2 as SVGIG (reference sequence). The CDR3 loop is CAWSGQMNTEAFF. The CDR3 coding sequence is TGTGCCTGGAGTGGACAGATGAACACTGAAGCTTTCTTT.

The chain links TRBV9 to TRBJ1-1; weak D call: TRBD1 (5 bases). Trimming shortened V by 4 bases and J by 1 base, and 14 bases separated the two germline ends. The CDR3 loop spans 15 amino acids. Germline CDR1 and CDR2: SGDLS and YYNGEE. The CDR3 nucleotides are TGTGCCAGCAGCCCCAACTCCCAGGGGAACACTGAAGCTTTCTTT. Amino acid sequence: CASSPNSQGNTEAFF.

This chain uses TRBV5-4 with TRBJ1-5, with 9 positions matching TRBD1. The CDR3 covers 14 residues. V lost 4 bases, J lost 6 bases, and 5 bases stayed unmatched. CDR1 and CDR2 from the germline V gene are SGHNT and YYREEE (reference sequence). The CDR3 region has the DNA TGTGCCAGCAGCGAGGGACAGGGCGGTCAGCCCCAGCATTTT. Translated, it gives CASSEGQGGQPQHF.

This CDR3 reads CASSPGTTSSTDTQYF. The CDR3 region has the DNA TGTGCCAGCAGCCCCGGGACAACCTCTAGCACAGATACGCAGTATTTT. The rearrangement joins TRBV7-3 to TRBJ2-3, with D possibly TRBD1 on 6 matching bases. Trimming removed 5 bases from V and 0 bases from J, with 15 bases in between. The CDR3 extends over 16 amino acids. Per the germline V gene, CDR1 is SGHTA and CDR2 is FQGTGA.

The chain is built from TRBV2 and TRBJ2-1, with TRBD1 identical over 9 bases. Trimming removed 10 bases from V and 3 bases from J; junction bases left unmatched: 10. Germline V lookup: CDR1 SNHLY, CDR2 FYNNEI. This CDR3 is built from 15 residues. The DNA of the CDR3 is TGTGCCATCCTGGGACAGGGTTTACGCTACAATGAGCAGTTCTTC. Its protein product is CAILGQGLRYNEQFF.

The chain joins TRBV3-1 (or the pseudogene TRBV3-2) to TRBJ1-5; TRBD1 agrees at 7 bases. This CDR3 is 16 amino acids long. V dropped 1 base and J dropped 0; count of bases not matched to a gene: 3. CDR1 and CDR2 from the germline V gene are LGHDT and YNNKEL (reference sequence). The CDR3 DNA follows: TGTGCCAGCAGCCAAGGTGGGACAGATAGCAATCAGCCCCAGCATTTT. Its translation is CASSQGGTDSNQPQHF.

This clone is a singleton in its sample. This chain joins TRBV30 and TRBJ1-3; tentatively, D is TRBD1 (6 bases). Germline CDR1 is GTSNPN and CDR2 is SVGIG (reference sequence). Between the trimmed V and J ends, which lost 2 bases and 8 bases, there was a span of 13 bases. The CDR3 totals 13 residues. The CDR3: CAWSSAGADTIYF. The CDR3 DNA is TGTGCCTGGAGTTCGGCAGGGGCAGACACCATATATTTT.

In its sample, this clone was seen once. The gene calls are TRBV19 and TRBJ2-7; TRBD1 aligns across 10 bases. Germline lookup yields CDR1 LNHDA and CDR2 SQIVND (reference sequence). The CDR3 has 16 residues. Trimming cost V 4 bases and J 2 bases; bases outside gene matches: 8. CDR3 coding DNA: TGTGCCAGTAGTAAAGGGACAGGGGATTTCACCTACGAGCAGTACTTC. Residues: CASSKGTGDFTYEQYF.

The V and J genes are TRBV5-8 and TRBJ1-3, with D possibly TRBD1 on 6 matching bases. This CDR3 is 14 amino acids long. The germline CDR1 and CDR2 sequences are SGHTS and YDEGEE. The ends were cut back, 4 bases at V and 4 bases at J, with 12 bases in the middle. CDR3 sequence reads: CASSIGQPGNTIYF. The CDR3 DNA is TGTGCCAGCAGCATTGGACAGCCCGGAAACACCATATATTTT.

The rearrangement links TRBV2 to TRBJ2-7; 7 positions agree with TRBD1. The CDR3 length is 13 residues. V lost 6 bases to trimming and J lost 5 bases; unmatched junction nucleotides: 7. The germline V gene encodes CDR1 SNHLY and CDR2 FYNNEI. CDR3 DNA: TGTGCCAGCAGCTCGACAGGGATCGACGAGCAGTACTTC. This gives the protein CASSSTGIDEQYF.

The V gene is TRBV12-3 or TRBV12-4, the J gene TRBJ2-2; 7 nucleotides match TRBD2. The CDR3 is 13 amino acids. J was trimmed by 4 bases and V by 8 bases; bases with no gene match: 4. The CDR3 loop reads CASEWGGTGELFF. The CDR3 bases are TGTGCCAGCGAATGGGGGGGCACCGGGGAGCTGTTTTTT.

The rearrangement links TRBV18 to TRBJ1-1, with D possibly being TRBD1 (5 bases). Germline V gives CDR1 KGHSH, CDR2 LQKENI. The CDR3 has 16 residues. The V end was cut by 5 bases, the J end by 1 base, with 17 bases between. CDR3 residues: CASSFTSTERNTEAFF. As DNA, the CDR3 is TGTGCCAGCTCATTCACCTCGACAGAAAGGAACACTGAAGCTTTCTTT.

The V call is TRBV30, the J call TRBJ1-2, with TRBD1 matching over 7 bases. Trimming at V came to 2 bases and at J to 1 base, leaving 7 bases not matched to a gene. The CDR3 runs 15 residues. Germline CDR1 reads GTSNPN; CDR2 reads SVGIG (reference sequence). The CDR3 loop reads CAWSRGQPINYGYTF. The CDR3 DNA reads TGTGCCTGGAGTAGGGGACAGCCAATTAACTATGGCTACACCTTC.

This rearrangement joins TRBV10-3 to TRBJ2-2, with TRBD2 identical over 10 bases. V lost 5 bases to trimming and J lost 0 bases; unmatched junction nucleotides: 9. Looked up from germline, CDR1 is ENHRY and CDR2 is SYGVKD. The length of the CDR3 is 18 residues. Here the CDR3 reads CAISPWGSGGTNTGELFF. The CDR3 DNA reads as TGTGCCATCAGTCCCTGGGGTAGCGGGGGGACGAACACCGGGGAGCTGTTTTTT.

CDR3 sequence reads: CASSLTGNEQFF. CDR3 nucleotides: TGTGCCAGCAGTTTAACCGGGAATGAGCAGTTCTTC. J is TRBJ2-1 and V is TRBV12-3 or TRBV12-4; D gene uncertain. The germline V and J ends were trimmed by 2 bases and 7 bases, with 6 bases remaining between them. This CDR3 has 12 residues.

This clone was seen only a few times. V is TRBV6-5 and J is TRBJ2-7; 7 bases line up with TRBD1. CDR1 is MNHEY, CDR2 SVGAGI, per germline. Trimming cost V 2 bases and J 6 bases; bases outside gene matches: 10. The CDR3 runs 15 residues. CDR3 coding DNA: TGTGCCAGCAGTTACACCCAGGGGGTCGCCGGCGAGCAGTACTTC. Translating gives CASSYTQGVAGEQYF.